This T cell receptor beta chain was sequenced for a study of a mutant IDH1 vaccine in newly diagnosed glioma. About the research overall: Sex among treated patients split about 60% male, 37.5% female; mean age was roughly 40 years. It was radiotherapy, temozolomide, or both that patients received previously, with most receiving both.

Generated by immunoSEQ multiplex PCR, the TCRdb table keeps only in-frame clones and is missing some. The sample shows some 15,000 clones, roughly 95% of them seen only once. Study findings and constraints: Among all patients, vaccine-induced immune responses occurred in over 80%.

A word on this clone: Its target is unknown.

The length of the CDR3 is 14 residues. With V trimmed by 8 bases and J by 9 bases, 11 bases remained unmatched. The germline V gene encodes CDR1 SGHVS and CDR2 FQNEAQ. As for time point: baseline, week 1 (first vaccination visit). The treatment was: pre-vaccination baseline after standard-of-care therapy. The receptor's source is a woman in her late teens or twenties with glioma. Some clones in this sample may be carry-over from other donors' samples. Specimen: peripheral blood mononuclear cells (PBMCs), collected from a glioma patient treated with radiotherapy, temozolomide or both. This chain links TRBV7-8 with TRBJ2-5; 11 nucleotides line up with TRBD2. The CDR3 nucleotides read TGTGCCAGCCTTAGCGGGAGGGCCGTTACGGCCCAGTACTTC. The encoded protein is CASLSGRAVTAQYF.